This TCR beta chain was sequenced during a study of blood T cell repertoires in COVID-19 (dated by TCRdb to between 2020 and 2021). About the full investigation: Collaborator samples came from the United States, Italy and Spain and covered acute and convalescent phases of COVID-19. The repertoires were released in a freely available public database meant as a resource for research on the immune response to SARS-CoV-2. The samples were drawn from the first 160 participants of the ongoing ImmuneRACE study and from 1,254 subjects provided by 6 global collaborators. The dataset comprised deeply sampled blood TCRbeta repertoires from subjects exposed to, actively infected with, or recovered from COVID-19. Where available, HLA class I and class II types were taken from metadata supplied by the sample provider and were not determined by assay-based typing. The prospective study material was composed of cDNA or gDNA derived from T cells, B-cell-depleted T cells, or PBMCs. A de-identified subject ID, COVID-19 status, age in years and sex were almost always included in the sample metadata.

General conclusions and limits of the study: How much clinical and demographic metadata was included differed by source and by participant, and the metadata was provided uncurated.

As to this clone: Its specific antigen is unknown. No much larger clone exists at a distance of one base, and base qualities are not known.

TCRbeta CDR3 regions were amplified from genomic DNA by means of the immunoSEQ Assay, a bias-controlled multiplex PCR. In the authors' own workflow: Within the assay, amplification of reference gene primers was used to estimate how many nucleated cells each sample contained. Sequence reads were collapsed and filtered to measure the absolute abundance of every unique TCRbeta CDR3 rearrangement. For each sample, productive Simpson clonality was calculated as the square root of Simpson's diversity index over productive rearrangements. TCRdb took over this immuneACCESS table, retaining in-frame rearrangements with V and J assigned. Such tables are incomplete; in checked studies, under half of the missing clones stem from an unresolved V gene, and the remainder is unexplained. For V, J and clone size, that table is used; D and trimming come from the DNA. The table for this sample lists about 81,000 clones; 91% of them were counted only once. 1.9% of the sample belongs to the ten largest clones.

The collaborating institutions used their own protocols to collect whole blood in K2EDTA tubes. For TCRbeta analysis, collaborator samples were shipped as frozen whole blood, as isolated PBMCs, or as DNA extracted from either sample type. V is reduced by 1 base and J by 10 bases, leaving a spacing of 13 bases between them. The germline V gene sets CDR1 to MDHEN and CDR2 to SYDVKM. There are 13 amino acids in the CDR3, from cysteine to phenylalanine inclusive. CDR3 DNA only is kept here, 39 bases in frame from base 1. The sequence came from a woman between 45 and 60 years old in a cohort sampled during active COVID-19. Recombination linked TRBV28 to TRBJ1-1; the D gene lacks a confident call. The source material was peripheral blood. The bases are TGTGCCAGCAGTTTATTGCCGGGTATGGGAGCTTTCTTT. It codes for CASSLLPGMGAFF. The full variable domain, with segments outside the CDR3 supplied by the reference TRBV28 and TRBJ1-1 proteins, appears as DVKVTQSSRYLVKRTGEKVFLECVQDMDHENMFWYRQDPGLGLRLIYFSYDVKMKEKGDIPEGYSVSREKKERFSLILESASTNQTSMYLCASSLLPGMGAFFGQGTRLTVV.